A selection of T cell receptor beta chains follows, all from one sample in a study of cytomegalovirus exposure and HLA in healthy donors. Profiling relied on immunoSEQ multiplex PCR, and the TCRdb table lists in-frame clones only, not all of them. The sample consists of more than 150,000 clones, 77% of them appearing once. The specimen sequenced was PBMCs. The receptors originated from a man between 18 and 29 years old in good health and CMV-seronegative. Each CDR3 is given without its conserved first and last residue.

J: TRBJ2-2
V: TRBV7-9
CDR3: ASSLLNTGELF

J: TRBJ1-2
V: TRBV6-5
CDR3: ASKPGGVDGYT

J: TRBJ2-7
V: TRBV7-9
CDR3: ASSQDWEQY

J: TRBJ1-1
V: TRBV13
CDR3: ASSLGGRTEAF

J: TRBJ2-1
V: TRBV9
CDR3: ASSARGSYNSYNEQF

J: TRBJ2-7
V: TRBV7-9
CDR3: ASSLGLAGGADEQY

J: TRBJ2-7
V: TRBV5-8
CDR3: ASSSGQQISMALGAEEQY

J: TRBJ2-5
V: TRBV15
CDR3: ATLKREDQETQY

J: TRBJ1-5
V: TRBV5-1
CDR3: ASRGGAYSNQPQH

J: TRBJ2-5
V: TRBV27
CDR3: ASSTLRSQETQY

J: TRBJ1-2
V: TRBV9
CDR3: ASSVTGIWTANYGYT

J: TRBJ1-1
V: TRBV5-1
CDR3: ASSLGQEAF

J: TRBJ1-4
V: TRBV2
CDR3: ASSPPGTDNEKLF

J: TRBJ1-2
V: TRBV6-1
CDR3: ASSDRGGLYGYT

J: TRBJ2-1
V: TRBV6-5
CDR3: ASSRRGREQF

J: TRBJ2-3
V: TRBV6-5
CDR3: ASSYFGGRGGDTQY

J: TRBJ1-4
V: TRBV6-6
CDR3: ASRLSGGSDEKLF

J: TRBJ1-4
V: TRBV9
CDR3: ASSVGTGKEKLF

J: TRBJ2-7
V: TRBV7-2
CDR3: ASTLRRAPTYEQY

J: TRBJ1-5
V: TRBV6-1
CDR3: ASSVQGFGNQPQH

J: TRBJ1-6
V: TRBV28
CDR3: ASSHGDRVHSPLH

J: TRBJ2-1
V: TRBV27
CDR3: ASSSYGSGNEQF

J: TRBJ2-1
V: TRBV5-4
CDR3: ASSSTGGFNEQF

J: TRBJ1-1
V: TRBV6-6
CDR3: ASKEDGNTEAF

J: TRBJ2-7
V: TRBV7-8
CDR3: ASSTQSGGWSYEQY

J: TRBJ2-5
V: TRBV7-6
CDR3: ASSLETPGDQETQY

J: TRBJ1-4
V: TRBV2
CDR3: ASRGTGKEKLF

J: TRBJ1-2
V: TRBV4-3
CDR3: ASSSRGDRGIGYT

J: TRBJ2-5
V: TRBV7-3
CDR3: ASSLLQGAGETQY

J: TRBJ1-5
V: TRBV2
CDR3: ASSLLGQGNQPQH

J: TRBJ2-1
V: TRBV7-9
CDR3: ASSLPRPTSGRAHEQF

J: NA
V: TRBV18
CDR3: ASSRATGGGNYEQY